Described below is a single T cell receptor beta chain sequence and its context. The entry originates in a study of blood T cell repertoires in COVID-19. Study-wide background: There were acute and convalescent COVID-19 samples, and they came from the United States, Italy and Spain. T cells, B-cell-depleted T cells, or PBMCs supplied cDNA or gDNA.

V lost 5 bases, J lost 5 bases, and 16 bases stayed unmatched. The CDR3 has 16 residues. CDR1 is SGHRS, CDR2 YFSETQ, per germline. In the original processing: Cell counts per sample came from amplifying reference gene primers. The assay was immunoSEQ multiplex PCR, and TCRdb's table has in-frame clones only and misses some. For V, J and clone size, that table is used; D and trimming come from the DNA. The sample records some 320,000 clones, about nine tenths being singletons. The chain is built from TRBV5-1 and TRBJ2-7, with TRBD1 identical over 7 bases. This sequence was found in a woman aged 30 to 39 who had recovered from COVID-19. Sequencing was carried out using peripheral blood. The CDR3 sequence: CASRRIEQGRIDEQYF. In DNA, the CDR3 is TGCGCCAGCAGGAGAATTGAACAGGGGCGGATAGACGAGCAGTACTTC.